This T cell receptor beta chain was sequenced for a study of CD4 T cell repertoires in COVID-19. On the study more broadly: After less than 12 days of IL-2 expansion, CFSE-low cells were relabeled and restimulated with other coronavirus spikes. Study results and caveats: Several top expanded SARS-CoV-2-reactive clonotypes were shared by two or three memory subsets. Some SARS-CoV-2 clonotypes, between about 6 and 25%, recurred in SARS-CoV and/or HKU1 cultures.

The assay was immunoSEQ multiplex PCR, and TCRdb's table has in-frame clones only and misses some. This sample has roughly 23,000 clones, with roughly 87% found just once. Between the trimmed V and J ends, which lost 1 base and 6 bases, there was a span of 13 bases. The CDR3 covers 14 residues. CDR1 and CDR2 from the germline V gene are SGHAT and FQNNGV. These memory T cells were uncultured and sequenced directly after ex vivo isolation. On this clone: Its antigen is undetermined.

The V call is TRBV11-2, the J call TRBJ2-7; tentatively, D is TRBD1 (7 bases). This specimen consisted of central memory CD4+ T cells from blood, obtained before the COVID-19 pandemic. The receptor comes from a human donor who had COVID-19. The CDR3, as DNA: TGTGCCAGCAGCTTAGGCAGGGGGGTACTCGAGCAGTACTTC. As protein: CASSLGRGVLEQYF.